This T cell receptor (beta chain) was retrieved from a study of CD8 T cells in Susac syndrome. This CDR3 region has 13 residues. Germline assignment: CDR1 SQVTM and CDR2 ANQGSEA. Trimming pared 4 bases from V and 7 bases from J, leaving 17 bases between. Roughly 0.45 to 1 ug RNA was reverse transcribed with random hexamers. TCRdb re-analysed the immunoSEQ multiplex PCR reads in MiXCR, keeping a single row per CDR3 protein. The table lists some 180,000 distinct CDR3 sequences, approximately 95% of them singletons. The receptor was derived from a human donor in good health. V and J are TRBV29-1 and TRBJ2-7, with TRBD1 as a possible D gene (6 bases). Source material: CD4+ T cells from PBMCs. CDR3 sequence reads: CSVASDSRLEQYF. Written as DNA, the CDR3 is TGCAGCGTTGCTTCGGACAGTCGATTAGAGCAGTACTTC.